The entry that follows covers one T cell receptor (beta chain) sequence. A much more abundant neighbour one base away suggests this may be a read error. The sample comes from a study of molecular identifiers for immune sequencing clone quantification. This CDR3 comprises 14 residues. Per the germline V gene, CDR1 is MGHDK and CDR2 is SYGVNS. TCRdb analysed the PCR reads with MiXCR anew, one entry per CDR3 protein. The sample gives about 640,000 distinct CDR3 sequences, about 20% of which show up once; roughly 0.9% is in the top ten. Sequenced input: naive CD8+ T cells from blood, with Jurkat cell RNA spiked in. As for subset: FACS-sorted CD8+CD4-CCR7+CD45RA+ naive T cells. The receptor was isolated from a human donor in good health. Some libraries in this study had Jurkat cell RNA spiked in. The chain uses TRBV25-1 and TRBJ1-5, with 7 bases fitting TRBD1. CDR3 coding DNA: TGTGCCGGCAGTCCCAGGGGGATAGGTCAGCCCCAGCATTTT. This gives the protein CAGSPRGIGQPQHF.